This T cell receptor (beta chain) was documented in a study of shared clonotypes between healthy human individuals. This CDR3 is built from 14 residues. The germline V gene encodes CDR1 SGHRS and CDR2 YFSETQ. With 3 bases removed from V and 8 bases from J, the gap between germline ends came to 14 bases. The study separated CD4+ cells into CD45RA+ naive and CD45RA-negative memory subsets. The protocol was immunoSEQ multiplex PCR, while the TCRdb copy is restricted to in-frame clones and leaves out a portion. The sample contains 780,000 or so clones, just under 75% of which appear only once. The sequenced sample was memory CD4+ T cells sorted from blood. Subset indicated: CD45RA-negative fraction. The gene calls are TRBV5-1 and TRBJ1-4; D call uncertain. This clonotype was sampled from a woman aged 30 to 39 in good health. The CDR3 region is CASSSDGSGEKLFF. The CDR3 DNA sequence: TGCGCCAGCAGCTCGGACGGCTCTGGAGAAAAACTGTTTTTT.